This T cell receptor beta chain emerged from a study of T cells after yellow fever vaccination. Study-wide context: For low cell numbers, libraries were made with SMART-Seq v4 Ultra Low Input. Study-level findings and limits: Among primary-vaccination clones, most reappeared after the booster, at 95% to 96% for CD4 and about 90% for CD8. Clonotype sharing between CD4 and CD8 compartments was small.

The study made its TCR cDNA through 5'RACE template switching. That step introduced a universal primer site along with UMIs. Via MiXCR, TCRdb re-called the 5' RACE reads, giving one row per CDR3 protein. The sample lists hundreds of thousands of distinct CDR3 sequences; approximately 4% were seen once. The germline V and J ends were trimmed by 3 bases and 9 bases, with 9 bases remaining between them. CDR3 length equals 12 residues. About this clonotype: As yet, its antigen is unknown.

The V and J genes are TRBV12-3 or TRBV12-4 and TRBJ2-1, with D uncertain. The material sequenced was PBMCs, taken 5 days after the yellow fever booster vaccination. This receptor was obtained from a man aged 18 to 35 who received the YFV17D yellow fever vaccine. The CDR3 nucleotides are TGTGCCAGCAGTTTCGAGGTTGGTGAGCAGTTCTTC. Translation gives CASSFEVGEQFF.